This T cell receptor (beta chain) appears in the sequencing data of a study of T cells and Merkel cell carcinoma outcomes. Broader study findings: In Merkel cell carcinoma, repertoire and T-cell density reportedly predicted outcomes.

CDR3 length: 14 residues. Germline assignment: CDR1 SEHNR and CDR2 FQNEAQ (reference sequence). The junction had 8 bases not matched to a gene; V was cut back by 5 bases and J by 8 bases. Method: immunoSEQ multiplex PCR; TCRdb's copy keeps in-frame clones and lacks some. This sample has 6,000 or so clones; roughly 77% occur once, and the top ten carry about 14%. In regard to this clone: The antigen is not known.

Sequenced sample: tumor tissue from Merkel cell carcinoma. The V gene is TRBV7-9, the J gene TRBJ1-4; 7 nucleotides align to TRBD1. The origin of this receptor is a human donor with Merkel cell carcinoma. Some clones in this sample may be carry-over from other donors' samples. The CDR3 nucleotides are TGTGCCAGCAGCCACGGACAGGACGGGGAAAAACTGTTTTTT. Translation: CASSHGQDGEKLFF.